Listed here is a single T cell receptor beta chain. Per the germline V gene, CDR1 is MNHEY and CDR2 is SVGAGI. CDR3 length: 15 residues. Germline trimming cut 6 bases from V and 2 bases from J; bases unmatched to any gene: 7. The source of the sample is a study of cytomegalovirus exposure and HLA in healthy donors. TCRdb's table, derived via immunoSEQ multiplex PCR, lists solely in-frame clones and lacks some. Altogether about 280,000 clones are present, approximately 90% being singletons, with the ten largest covering about 0.9%. The chain is built from TRBV6-5 and TRBJ2-7; 10 bases agree with TRBD2. The source of this sequence is a woman aged 18-29 years in good health and CMV-seronegative. Sequenced input: PBMCs. The CDR3, as DNA: TGTGCCAGCAGCCAGGGAAGCGGGAGGGCCTACGAGCAGTACTTC. Residues: CASSQGSGRAYEQYF.